Below are 8 T cell receptor beta chains sequenced from a single sample in a study of blood T cell repertoires in COVID-19. Method: immunoSEQ multiplex PCR; TCRdb's copy keeps in-frame clones and lacks some. Of 50,000 to 65,000 clones in the sample, approximately 80% were seen once. The source material was peripheral blood. These receptors all stem from a woman between 55 and 75 years old with acute or convalescent COVID-19.

CDR3 sequence (DNA): TGTGCCAGCAGTGCCGACTGGAGCTCCTACGAGCAGTACTTC. It encodes CASSADWSSYEQYF. The chain recombines TRBV2 with TRBJ2-7; unclear D gene. Trimming cost V 4 bases and J 0 bases, with 10 bases left between them. The CDR3 sequence is 14 residues long. In germline, CDR1 is SNHLY, CDR2 FYNNEI.

The chain is built from TRBV11-2 and TRBJ1-6; the D is unclear. CDR3 size: 13 residues. CDR1 is SGHAT, CDR2 FQNNGV, per germline. The germline V and J ends were trimmed by 5 bases and 11 bases, with 13 bases remaining between them. CDR3 residues: CASSPSGETPLHF. The CDR3 nucleotides read TGTGCCAGCAGCCCATCGGGTGAAACACCCCTCCACTTT.

The rearrangement links TRBV5-8 to TRBJ2-7; weak D call: TRBD1 (5 bases). CDR3 length equals 16 residues. The V end lost 4 bases, the J end lost 5 bases, and 22 bases lay between the germline ends. The V gene's germline CDR1 is SGHTS and CDR2 YDEGEE. CDR3 protein: CASSPGRTRILNEQYF. In nucleotides, the CDR3 is TGTGCCAGCAGCCCGGGTCGGACAAGGATATTGAACGAGCAGTACTTC. Looking up the rest from reference TRBV5-8 and TRBJ2-7 gives the full variable domain: EAGVTQSPTHLIKTRGQQATLRCSPISGHTSVYWYQQALGLGLQFLLWYDEGEERNRGNFPPRFSGRQFPNYSSELNVNALELEDSALYLCASSPGRTRILNEQYFGPGTRLTVT.

The chain combines TRBV3-1 (or the pseudogene TRBV3-2) with TRBJ1-4; TRBD1 matches 11 bases. Per germline, CDR1 LGHDT and CDR2 YNNKEL (reference sequence). The J segment lost 8 bases and the V segment lost 4 bases, leaving 3 bases of the junction unmatched. The CDR3 contains 14 residues. CDR3 bases: TGTGCCAGCAGCCTGGGACAGGGGGGAGAAAAACTGTTTTTT. Its protein is CASSLGQGGEKLFF.

The chain couples TRBV11-2 to TRBJ2-3; 8 bases are a match to TRBD2. Trimming at V came to 5 bases and at J to 0 bases, leaving 4 bases not matched to a gene. Germline CDR1 is SGHAT and CDR2 is FQNNGV. The CDR3 loop spans 15 amino acids. The DNA of the CDR3 is TGTGCCAGCAGCGCCGGGGGGGCCAGCACAGATACGCAGTATTTT. This sequence encodes CASSAGGASTDTQYF.

This chain connects TRBV10-3 to TRBJ1-2; tentatively, D is TRBD1 (5 bases). This CDR3 contains 14 residues. Germline V gene lookup returns CDR1 ENHRY and CDR2 SYGVKD. V dropped 3 bases and J dropped 5 bases, with 13 bases sitting between them. The CDR3 DNA sequence: TGTGCCATCAGTGAAGGGGAATTGGGGTATGGCTACACCTTC. Encoded protein: CAISEGELGYGYTF.

This clone was recorded only once. This sequence joins TRBV6-5 and TRBJ1-4; TRBD1 matches 7 bases. This CDR3 comprises 15 residues. Trimming took 6 bases from V and 8 from J; bases not matched to a gene: 12. Germline CDR1 MNHEY, CDR2 SVGAGI. DNA for the CDR3: TGTGCCAGCAGATCCGGACAGGCCGCGGGCGAAAAACTGTTTTTT. It translates to CASRSGQAAGEKLFF.

The chain employs TRBV6-5 and TRBJ1-2; D is unclear. This CDR3 region has 14 residues. Trimming took 6 bases from V and 1 from J, leaving 12 bases between them. Per germline, CDR1 MNHEY and CDR2 SVGAGI. This CDR3 reads CASSMAGNNYGYTF. The CDR3 coding sequence is TGTGCCAGCAGCATGGCGGGGAATAACTATGGCTACACCTTC.